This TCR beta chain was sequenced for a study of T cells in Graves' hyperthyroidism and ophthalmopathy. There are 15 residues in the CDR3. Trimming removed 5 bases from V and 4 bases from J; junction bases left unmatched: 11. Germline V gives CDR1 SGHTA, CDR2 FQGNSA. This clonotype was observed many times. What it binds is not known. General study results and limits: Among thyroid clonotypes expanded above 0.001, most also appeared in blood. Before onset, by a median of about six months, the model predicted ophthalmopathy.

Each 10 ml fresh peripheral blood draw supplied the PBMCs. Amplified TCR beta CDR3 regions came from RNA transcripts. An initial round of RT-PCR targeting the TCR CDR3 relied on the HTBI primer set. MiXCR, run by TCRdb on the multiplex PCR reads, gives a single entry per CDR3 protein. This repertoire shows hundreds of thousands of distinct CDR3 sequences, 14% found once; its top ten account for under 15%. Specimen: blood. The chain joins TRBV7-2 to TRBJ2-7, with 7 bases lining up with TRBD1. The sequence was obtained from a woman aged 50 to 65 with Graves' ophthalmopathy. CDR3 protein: CASSTDGATGYEQYF. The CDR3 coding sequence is TGTGCCAGCAGCACCGATGGGGCGACAGGGTACGAGCAGTACTTC.